These 16 T cell receptor beta chains originate from one sample sequenced in a study of CXCR3-negative and CXCR3-positive naive CD8 T cells. The method, 5' RACE with UMI labels, was used to prepare the TRB cDNA libraries. TCRdb reanalyzed the 5' RACE reads, giving one entry per CDR3 protein sequence and no DNA. This repertoire comprises 41,000 or so distinct CDR3 sequences; its ten largest clones make up 1.5% to 2%. Sequencing used naive CXCR3- CD8+ T cells from blood. The sample's subset: CD45RO-CCR7+CD27+CD95- naive CD8+ T cells lacking CXCR3 (TNR3-). The receptor source for this set is a human donor in good health. Some clones in this sample may be carry-over from other donors' samples.

The J gene is TRBJ1-1, the V gene TRBV12-3 or TRBV12-4; the TCRdb call, TRBD1, lacks DNA for checking. The CDR3 loop spans 13 amino acids. CDR3 loop: CASSFRGIPEAFF.

The V gene is TRBV12-3 or TRBV12-4, the J gene TRBJ2-5. The CDR3 spans 11 residues. The CDR3 sequence: CASSSQETQYF.

The rearrangement uses TRBV7-9 and TRBJ2-1. Germline loops: CDR1 SEHNR, CDR2 FQNEAQ (reference sequence). This CDR3 is built from 12 residues. The CDR3 spells CASSLAVYEQFF.

V and J are TRBV7-9 and TRBJ2-1; without DNA, the TCRdb call of TRBD2 cannot be checked. The CDR3 length is 14 residues. Germline assignment: CDR1 SEHNR and CDR2 FQNEAQ (reference sequence). The CDR3 spells CASRSGRASNEQFF.

The V gene is TRBV28, the J gene TRBJ2-1; TCRdb designates TRBD2, a call that cannot be tested without DNA. CDR1 MDHEN and CDR2 SYDVKM come from the germline V gene. CDR3 size: 19 residues. This CDR3 is CASSPLLPTSGGAYNEQFF.

The chain links TRBV29-1 to TRBJ2-3; TCRdb's D gene call, TRBD1, goes unchecked for lack of DNA. Looked up from germline, CDR1 is SQVTM and CDR2 is ANQGSEA. CDR3 length equals 13 residues. The CDR3 loop is CSVETGYTDTQYF.

This chain links TRBV20-1 with TRBJ1-5. Germline V gives CDR1 DFQATT, CDR2 SNEGSKA (reference sequence). The CDR3 is made up of 15 amino acids. The chain's CDR3 is CSATRDLEGNQPQHF.

The genes are TRBV29-1 and TRBJ2-3; checking the TCRdb D call of TRBD2 is not possible without DNA. There are 17 residues in the CDR3. The germline CDR1 and CDR2 sequences are SQVTM and ANQGSEA. The CDR3 is CSVEGHSTSGRTDTQYF.

This sequence joins TRBV27 and TRBJ2-7. Germline V gives CDR1 MNHEY, CDR2 SMNVEV (reference sequence). The CDR3 is 12 amino acids. This chain's CDR3 is CASSLPSYEQYF.

This clonotype shows up as medium-sized (0.01 to 0.1%) by frequency. The gene calls are TRBV29-1 and TRBJ2-5; the TRBD2 assignment by TCRdb is unverifiable without DNA. The germline V gene has CDR1 SQVTM and CDR2 ANQGSEA. This CDR3 comprises 14 residues. This CDR3 is CSVRIAGGQETQYF.

V is TRBV29-1 and J is TRBJ1-6; TCRdb lists TRBD1, though no DNA is available to test this call. Per the germline V gene, CDR1 is SQVTM and CDR2 is ANQGSEA. The CDR3 consists of 14 residues. The CDR3: CSVAGQGVGSPLHF.

V and J are TRBV4-3 and TRBJ2-7; TCRdb proposes TRBD1, but this gene call is untestable without DNA. The CDR3 has 15 residues. CDR1 is LGHNA and CDR2 is YSLEER in the germline V gene. The CDR3 loop is CASSQARSHYYEQYF.

The rearrangement uses TRBV4-3 and TRBJ2-7; absent DNA, TCRdb's TRBD2 call cannot be checked. CDR1 is LGHNA and CDR2 is YSLEER in the germline V gene. The CDR3 runs to 15 residues. The CDR3 protein is CASSASSGGSYEQYF.

The chain carries TRBV27 and TRBJ2-7; TCRdb calls TRBD1, which cannot be checked without DNA. The CDR3 totals 15 residues. Germline V lookup: CDR1 MNHEY, CDR2 SMNVEV (reference sequence). CDR3 protein: CASSSPAQRADEQYF.

This sequence joins TRBV19 and TRBJ2-1; checking the TCRdb D call of TRBD1 is not possible without DNA. The CDR3 covers 15 residues. Germline V gives CDR1 LNHDA, CDR2 SQIVND (reference sequence). The chain's CDR3 is CASSIDPGTGSEQFF.

The chain recombines TRBV7-9 with TRBJ2-1; TCRdb lists TRBD2, though no DNA is available to test this call. The length of the CDR3 is 14 residues. Germline CDR1 SEHNR, CDR2 FQNEAQ (reference sequence). The CDR3: CASSPLVQYNEQFF.